This passage covers 15 T cell receptor beta chains from one sample sequenced in a study of T cells in Graves' hyperthyroidism and ophthalmopathy. The TCR beta CDR3 regions underwent amplification using RNA transcripts as the source. First-round RT-PCR with HTBI primers amplified the TCR CDR3 region. TCRdb re-called the multiplex PCR reads through MiXCR, storing one row per CDR3 protein. Of 250,000 to 350,000 distinct CDR3 sequences listed, approximately 17% are singletons. Sequenced sample: blood. Source of these receptors: a man aged 25 to 40 with Graves' hyperthyroidism.

The table lists this clonotype with many counts. The J gene is TRBJ2-7, the V gene TRBV11-2; 16 nucleotides line up with TRBD2. After removal of 2 bases from V and 3 bases from J, the junction contained 4 bases not matched to a gene. Per germline, CDR1 SGHAT and CDR2 FQNNGV. The CDR3 covers 17 residues. The CDR3, as DNA: TGTGCCAGCAGCTTACCCGGGACTAGCGGGAGGGACTACGAGCAGTACTTC. This translates into CASSLPGTSGRDYEQYF.

Concerning this clonotype: This could be a read error, since a much larger clone is one nucleotide away. V is TRBV5-6 and J is TRBJ2-2; 9 bases are shared with TRBD2. CDR3 length equals 17 residues. V shed 4 bases and J 8 bases; nucleotides not matched to a gene: 15. From germline, CDR1 is SGHDT and CDR2 YYEEEE. CDR3 nucleotide sequence: TGTGCCAGCAGCCCCCGAGGGCGGGAGGGCCGTTGTGGGGAGCTGTTTTTT. The encoded protein is CASSPRGREGRCGELFF.

Concerning this clonotype: Given a much more abundant clone one base away, this may be a read error. The genes are TRBV12-3 or TRBV12-4 and TRBJ1-2; TRBD1 aligns across 7 bases. This CDR3 region has 15 residues. CDR3 in amino acids: CASSLGTDGNYDYTF. The CDR3 region has the DNA TGTGCCAGCAGTTTGGGGACAGACGGTAACTATGACTACACCTTC.

This clonotype has ten or more counts. The J gene is TRBJ2-5, the V gene TRBV7-3; D unresolved. V dropped 5 bases and J dropped 4 bases, with 14 bases sitting between them. From germline, CDR1 is SGHTA and CDR2 FQGTGA. The CDR3 sequence is 14 residues long. CDR3 DNA sequence: TGTGCCAGCAGCCCCATGGCAGCAGCAGAGACCCAGTACTTC. Protein: CASSPMAAAETQYF.

The rearrangement joins TRBV9 to TRBJ1-3, with D tentatively TRBD1 (6 bases). Trimming cost V 0 bases and J 1 base, with 11 bases left between them. Germline loops: CDR1 SGDLS, CDR2 YYNGEE. The CDR3 spans 16 residues. The CDR3 loop reads CASSVGTGRSGNTIYF. The DNA of the CDR3 is TGTGCCAGCAGCGTAGGCACAGGGCGGTCTGGAAACACCATATATTTT. The entire variable domain, with the rest obtained from reference TRBV9 and TRBJ1-3, is as follows: DSGVTQTPKHLITATGQRVTLRCSPRSGDLSVYWYQQSLDQGLQFLIQYYNGEERAKGNILERFSAQQFPDLHSELNLSSLELGDSALYFCASSVGTGRSGNTIYFGEGSWLTVV.

This clonotype was detected many times. This CDR3 is CASTRGPPGFWETQYF. Here the CDR3 DNA reads TGTGCCAGCACCCGGGGCCCCCCGGGGTTTTGGGAGACCCAGTACTTC. The chain carries TRBV11-2 and TRBJ2-5, with D perhaps matching TRBD1 or TRBD2 (5 bases each). Trimming left V 7 bases short and J 5 bases short, with 23 bases between. There are 16 residues in the CDR3. From germline, CDR1 is SGHAT and CDR2 FQNNGV.

The chain couples TRBV7-2 to TRBJ1-4; D gene unclear. The V and J ends lost 1 base and 8 bases respectively, with 14 bases between them. Germline V gene lookup returns CDR1 SGHTA and CDR2 FQGNSA. CDR3 size: 15 residues. CDR3 residues: CASSLGGRGGEKLFF. The DNA for the CDR3 is TGTGCCAGCAGCTTAGGCGGGCGGGGAGGAGAAAAACTGTTTTTT.

This chain uses TRBV7-8 with TRBJ1-5; TRBD1 is a possible D gene (6 bases). Trimming removed 5 bases from V and 9 bases from J, with 23 bases in between. Germline loops: CDR1 SGHVS, CDR2 FQNEAQ. This CDR3 comprises 16 residues. This CDR3 reads CASSPRGQGLRVPQHF. CDR3 DNA: TGTGCCAGCAGCCCCCGTGGGCAGGGGTTAAGAGTGCCCCAGCATTTT.

This clonotype came up many times. The rearrangement uses TRBV20-1 and TRBJ2-7, with a possible D match to TRBD1 (5 bases). The CDR3 spans 12 residues. Trimming shortened V by 4 bases and J by 4 bases, and 11 bases separated the two germline ends. Germline loops: CDR1 DFQATT, CDR2 SNEGSKA (reference sequence). The CDR3 reads CSANAQGYEQYF. The CDR3 bases are TGCAGTGCTAACGCCCAGGGTTACGAGCAGTACTTC.

This clonotype appeared a few times. The chain recombines TRBV30 with TRBJ2-7; D is possibly TRBD2 (6 bases). V lost 2 bases to trimming and J lost 1 base, with 12 bases between them. CDR1 and CDR2 from the germline V gene are GTSNPN and SVGIG (reference sequence). CDR3 length equals 14 residues. DNA of the CDR3: TGTGCCTGGAGTTCAGCGGGCGTTTCCTACGAGCAGTACTTC. Translated: CAWSSAGVSYEQYF.

J is TRBJ1-4 and V is TRBV5-8; D is unresolved. The V gene lost 0 bases and the J gene lost 3 bases, with 12 bases spanning the gap. Germline V CDR1 and CDR2: SGHTS, YDEGEE. There are 16 residues in the CDR3. The CDR3: CASSLGSRYPNEKLFF. As DNA, the CDR3 is TGTGCCAGCAGCTTGGGGTCCCGTTACCCTAATGAAAAACTGTTTTTT.

This clonotype was counted many times. The chain uses TRBV6-2 or TRBV6-3 and TRBJ1-1; D is unclear. CDR1 and CDR2 from the germline V gene are MNHEY and SVGEGT. This CDR3 has 14 amino acids. V lost 1 base to trimming and J lost 1 base, with 7 bases between them. This chain's CDR3 is CASSYYKGNTEAFF. The CDR3 DNA reads as TGTGCCAGCAGTTACTACAAAGGGAACACTGAAGCTTTCTTT.

Many counts were recorded for this clonotype. The chain has TRBV11-2 and TRBJ1-2; 7 bases agree with TRBD1. Trimming cost V 1 base and J 6 bases; bases outside gene matches: 2. CDR1 SGHAT and CDR2 FQNNGV come from the germline V gene. The CDR3 has 13 amino acids. CDR3 DNA: TGTGCCAGCAGCTTAGGACAGGGAAATGGCTACACCTTC. Translation gives CASSLGQGNGYTF.

This clonotype appeared many times. The chain recombines TRBV2 with TRBJ2-2; D uncertain. The V gene's germline CDR1 is SNHLY and CDR2 FYNNEI. Trimming pared 3 bases from V and 0 bases from J, leaving 8 bases between. CDR3 length: 15 amino acids. CDR3 sequence reads: CASSDSPSNTGELFF. The CDR3 DNA reads TGTGCCAGCAGTGACAGCCCTTCGAACACCGGGGAGCTGTTTTTT.

About this clonotype: A read error may explain this, as a much larger clone is one base away. This sequence joins TRBV24-1 and TRBJ2-1, with D unresolved. The DNA end favors TRBJ2-7, so the J call may be wrong. Germline V gene lookup returns CDR1 KGHDR and CDR2 SFDVKD. The CDR3 length is 13 residues. The CDR3 bases are TGTGCCACCAGTGCCGTTAAATACAATGAGCAGTACTTC. Translating gives CATSAVKYNEQYF.